The 6 T cell receptor beta chains below come from one sample, sequenced in a study of CXCR3-negative and CXCR3-positive naive CD8 T cells. The authors prepared UMI-labeled TRB cDNA libraries by 5' RACE. One entry per CDR3 protein, without DNA, is what TCRdb gives after re-calling the 5' RACE reads. The sample totals about 56,000 distinct CDR3 sequences. The sequenced sample consisted of memory CD8+ T cells from blood. These receptors originate from a human donor in good health. Some clones in this sample may be carry-over from other donors' samples.

This sequence joins TRBV7-2 and TRBJ2-5; the D gene TCRdb calls, TRBD1, cannot be checked with no DNA. CDR3 size: 15 residues. Looked up from germline, CDR1 is SGHTA and CDR2 is FQGNSA. This CDR3 reads CASSGGDFPGDTQYF. Full variable domain (missing parts from reference TRBV7-2 and TRBJ2-5): GAGVSQSPSNKVTEKGKDVELRCDPISGHTALYWYRQSLGQGLEFLIYFQGNSAPDKSGLPSDRFSAERTGGSVSTLTIQRTQQEDSAVYLCASSGGDFPGDTQYFGPGTRLLVL.

The chain recombines TRBV20-1 with TRBJ2-1. This CDR3 region has 15 residues. In germline, CDR1 is DFQATT, CDR2 SNEGSKA (reference sequence). The CDR3 sequence is CSARDLESRVNEQFF.

This chain connects TRBV21-1 to TRBJ2-7; TCRdb returns TRBD1, unconfirmable since there is no DNA. TRBV21-1 is designated a pseudogene. This CDR3 comprises 17 residues. CDR3 sequence: CASSRFPRDRGTGEQYF.

This chain links TRBV6-5 with TRBJ2-7; the D call of TRBD1 rests on TCRdb alone, since no DNA is present to check it. Per germline, CDR1 MNHEY and CDR2 SVGAGI. There are 14 residues in the CDR3. The CDR3: CASRSGVATYEQYF.

In terms of frequency, this clonotype is medium-sized. The rearrangement uses TRBV20-1 and TRBJ2-7. The CDR3 consists of 16 residues. CDR1 is DFQATT and CDR2 is SNEGSKA in the germline V gene (reference sequence). CDR3 in amino acids: CSARDQLAGESYEQYF.

The chain joins TRBV7-9 to TRBJ1-1. CDR1 is SEHNR and CDR2 is FQNEAQ in the germline V gene (reference sequence). The CDR3 extends over 13 amino acids. The CDR3 sequence is CASSLVSAPEAFF.